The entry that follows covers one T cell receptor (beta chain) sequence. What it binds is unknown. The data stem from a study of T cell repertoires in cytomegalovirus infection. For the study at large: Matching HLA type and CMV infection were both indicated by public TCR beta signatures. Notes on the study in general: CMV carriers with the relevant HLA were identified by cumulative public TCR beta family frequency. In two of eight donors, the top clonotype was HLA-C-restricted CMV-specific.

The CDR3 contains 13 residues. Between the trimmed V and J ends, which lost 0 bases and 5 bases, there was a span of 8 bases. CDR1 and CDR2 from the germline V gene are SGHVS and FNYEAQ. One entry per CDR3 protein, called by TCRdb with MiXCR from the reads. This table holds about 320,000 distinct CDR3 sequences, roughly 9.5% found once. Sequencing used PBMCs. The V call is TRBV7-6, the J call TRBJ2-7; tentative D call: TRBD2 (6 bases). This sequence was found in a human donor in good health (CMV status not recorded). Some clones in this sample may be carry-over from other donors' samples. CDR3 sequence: CASSLAAGNEQYF. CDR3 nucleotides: TGTGCCAGCAGCTTAGCTGCGGGGAACGAGCAGTACTTC. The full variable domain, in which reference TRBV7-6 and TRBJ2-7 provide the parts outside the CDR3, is GAGVSQSPRYKVTKRGQDVALRCDPISGHVSLYWYRQALGQGPEFLTYFNYEAQQDKSGLPNDRFSAERPEGSISTLTIQRTEQRDSAMYRCASSLAAGNEQYFGPGTRLTVT.